This T cell receptor (beta chain) is drawn from a study of PD-1 blockade in mismatch repair-deficient tumors. Time point denoted: roughly 10-day in vitro stimulation with candidate neoantigen peptide 2. Cells were stimulated about 11 days with each of roughly 7 ELISpot-reactive neoantigens. The protocol was immunoSEQ multiplex PCR, while the TCRdb copy is restricted to in-frame clones and leaves out a portion. The sample carries 8,500 to 10,000 clones, approximately 83% recorded once. This clone has only a few counts. The antigen remains unidentified. CDR3 length: 13 residues. Trimming removed 4 bases at V and 11 bases at J, with 18 bases between. Germline lookup yields CDR1 SGHRS and CDR2 YFSETQ.

The clonotype originates from an adult with mismatch repair-deficient cancer. V and J are TRBV5-1 and TRBJ1-2; possible D gene TRBD1, 5 bases. Sequences were derived from cells cultured in vitro, sampled from a patient treated with pembrolizumab. CDR3 bases: TGCGCCAGCAGCAGACCCGACGGGAGGGGTTACACCTTC. Residues: CASSRPDGRGYTF.